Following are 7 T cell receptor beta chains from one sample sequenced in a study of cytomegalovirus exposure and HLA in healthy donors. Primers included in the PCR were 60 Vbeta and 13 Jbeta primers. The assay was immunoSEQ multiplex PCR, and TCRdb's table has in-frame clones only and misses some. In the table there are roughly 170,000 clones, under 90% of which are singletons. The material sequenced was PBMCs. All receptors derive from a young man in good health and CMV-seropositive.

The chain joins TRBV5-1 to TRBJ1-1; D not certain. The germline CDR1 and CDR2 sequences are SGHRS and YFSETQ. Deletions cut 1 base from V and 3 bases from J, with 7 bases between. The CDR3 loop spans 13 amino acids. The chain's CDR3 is CASSLNRDTEAFF. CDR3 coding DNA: TGCGCCAGCAGCTTGAACCGGGACACTGAAGCTTTCTTT.

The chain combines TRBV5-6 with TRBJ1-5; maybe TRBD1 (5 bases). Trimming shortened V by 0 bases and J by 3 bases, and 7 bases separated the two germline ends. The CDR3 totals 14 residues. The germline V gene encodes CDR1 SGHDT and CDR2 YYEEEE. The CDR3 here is CASSLVGVNQPQHF. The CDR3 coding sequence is TGTGCCAGCAGCTTGGTAGGGGTCAATCAGCCCCAGCATTTT.

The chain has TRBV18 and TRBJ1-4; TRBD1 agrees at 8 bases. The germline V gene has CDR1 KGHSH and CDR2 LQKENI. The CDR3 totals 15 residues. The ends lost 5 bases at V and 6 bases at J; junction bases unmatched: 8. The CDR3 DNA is TGTGCCAGCTCATTCGGACAGGGAGGTTATGAAAAACTGTTTTTT. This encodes CASSFGQGGYEKLFF.

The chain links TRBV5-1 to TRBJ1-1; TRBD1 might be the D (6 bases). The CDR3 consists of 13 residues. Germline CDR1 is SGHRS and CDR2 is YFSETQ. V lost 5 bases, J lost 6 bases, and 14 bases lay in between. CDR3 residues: CASRVGGAAEAFF. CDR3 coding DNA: TGCGCCAGCAGGGTAGGGGGGGCCGCTGAAGCTTTCTTT.

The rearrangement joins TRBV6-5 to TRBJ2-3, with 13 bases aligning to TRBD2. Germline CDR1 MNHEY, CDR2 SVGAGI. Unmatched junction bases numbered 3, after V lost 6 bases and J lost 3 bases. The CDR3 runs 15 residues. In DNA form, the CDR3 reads TGTGCCAGCAGGGGACTAGCGGGACCAACAGATACGCAGTATTTT. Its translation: CASRGLAGPTDTQYF.

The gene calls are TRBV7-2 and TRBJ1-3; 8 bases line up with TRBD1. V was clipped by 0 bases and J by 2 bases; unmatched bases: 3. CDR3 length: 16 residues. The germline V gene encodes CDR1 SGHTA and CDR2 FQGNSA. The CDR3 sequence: CASSLAADRAGNTIYF. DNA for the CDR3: TGTGCCAGCAGCTTAGCAGCGGACAGGGCTGGAAACACCATATATTTT. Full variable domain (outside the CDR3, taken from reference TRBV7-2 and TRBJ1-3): GAGVSQSPSNKVTEKGKDVELRCDPISGHTALYWYRQSLGQGLEFLIYFQGNSAPDKSGLPSDRFSAERTGGSVSTLTIQRTQQEDSAVYLCASSLAADRAGNTIYFGEGSWLTVV.

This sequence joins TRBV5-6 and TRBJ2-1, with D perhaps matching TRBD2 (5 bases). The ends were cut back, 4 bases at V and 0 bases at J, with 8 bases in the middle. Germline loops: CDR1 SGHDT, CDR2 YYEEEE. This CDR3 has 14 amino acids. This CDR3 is CASSERSSYNEQFF. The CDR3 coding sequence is TGTGCCAGCAGCGAGCGGAGCTCCTACAATGAGCAGTTCTTC.